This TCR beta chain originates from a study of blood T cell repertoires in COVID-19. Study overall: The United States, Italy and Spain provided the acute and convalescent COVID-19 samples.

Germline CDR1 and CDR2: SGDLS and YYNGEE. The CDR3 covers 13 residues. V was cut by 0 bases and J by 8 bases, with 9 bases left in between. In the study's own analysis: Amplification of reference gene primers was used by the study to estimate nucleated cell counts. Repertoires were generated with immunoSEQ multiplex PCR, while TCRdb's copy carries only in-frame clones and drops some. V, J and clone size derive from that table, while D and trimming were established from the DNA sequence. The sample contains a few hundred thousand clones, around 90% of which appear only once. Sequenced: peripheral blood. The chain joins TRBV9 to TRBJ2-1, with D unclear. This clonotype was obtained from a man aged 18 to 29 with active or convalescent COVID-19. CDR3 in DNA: TGTGCCAGCAGCGTAGGAGGTTTCTATGAGCAGTTCTTC. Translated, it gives CASSVGGFYEQFF.